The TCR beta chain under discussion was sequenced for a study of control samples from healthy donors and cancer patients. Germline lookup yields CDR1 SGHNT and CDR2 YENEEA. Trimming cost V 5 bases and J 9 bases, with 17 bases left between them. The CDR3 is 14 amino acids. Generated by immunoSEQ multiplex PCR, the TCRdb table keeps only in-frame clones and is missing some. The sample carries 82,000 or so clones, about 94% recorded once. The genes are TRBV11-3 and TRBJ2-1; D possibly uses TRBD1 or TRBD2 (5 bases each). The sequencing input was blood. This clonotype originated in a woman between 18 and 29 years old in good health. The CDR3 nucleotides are TGTGCCAGCAGCACCGTCGGGACCGGTGGTGAGCAGTTCTTC. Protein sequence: CASSTVGTGGEQFF.